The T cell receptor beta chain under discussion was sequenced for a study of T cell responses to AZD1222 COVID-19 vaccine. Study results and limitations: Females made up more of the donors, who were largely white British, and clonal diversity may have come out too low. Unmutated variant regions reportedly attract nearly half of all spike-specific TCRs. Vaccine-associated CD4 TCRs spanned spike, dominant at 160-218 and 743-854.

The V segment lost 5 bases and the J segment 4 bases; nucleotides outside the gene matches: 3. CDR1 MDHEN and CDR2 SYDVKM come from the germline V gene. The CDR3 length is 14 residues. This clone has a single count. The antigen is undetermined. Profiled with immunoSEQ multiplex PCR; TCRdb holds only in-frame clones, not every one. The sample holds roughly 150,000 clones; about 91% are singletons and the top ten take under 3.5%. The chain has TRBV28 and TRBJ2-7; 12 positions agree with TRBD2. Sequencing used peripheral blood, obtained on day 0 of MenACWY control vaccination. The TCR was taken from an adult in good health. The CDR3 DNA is TGTGCCAGCAGTCCCGGGACTAGCGGGTACGAGCAGTACTTC. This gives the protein CASSPGTSGYEQYF. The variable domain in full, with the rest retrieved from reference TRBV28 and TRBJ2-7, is DVKVTQSSRYLVKRTGEKVFLECVQDMDHENMFWYRQDPGLGLRLIYFSYDVKMKEKGDIPEGYSVSREKKERFSLILESASTNQTSMYLCASSPGTSGYEQYFGPGTRLTVT.